The next 5 T cell receptor beta chains were all read from a single sample in a study of blood T cells in healthy people across ages. A second PCR, run for about 7 to 12 cycles, used a sample-barcoded 5' primer plus a J-beta primer mix. TCRdb re-analysed the 5' RACE reads in MiXCR, keeping a single row per CDR3 protein. The table includes 850,000 to 1,100,000 distinct CDR3 sequences, around two fifths detected once. Sequencing was done on a sample of blood. These receptors all come from a man aged 18 to 35 in good health.

The rearrangement links TRBV7-2 to TRBJ2-1; D tentatively reads TRBD1 or TRBD2 (5 bases each). Trimming stripped 3 bases from V and 7 bases from J, with 10 bases between. CDR1 and CDR2 (germline): SGHTA, FQGNSA. This CDR3 spans 13 amino acids. DNA for the CDR3: TGTGCCAGCAGCTTTTGGGGCGGGAATGAGCAGTTCTTC. It yields the protein CASSFWGGNEQFF.

This clonotype came up a few times. The CDR3 DNA is TGTGCCAGCAGGGGACGGGAGGAGGCCTTCTACGAGCAGTACTTC. Its translation is CASRGREEAFYEQYF. V gene TRBV2 combines with J gene TRBJ2-7; 7 bases are a match to TRBD2. Trimming cost V 6 bases and J 3 bases; bases outside gene matches: 11. The CDR3 runs to 15 residues. Germline CDR1 and CDR2: SNHLY and FYNNEI.

This clonotype has more than one count but fewer than ten. The chain uses TRBV4-3 and TRBJ2-3; D gene ambiguous. CDR3 length equals 17 residues. Trimming left V 1 base short and J 0 bases short, with 14 bases between. Germline lookup yields CDR1 LGHNA and CDR2 YSLEER. CDR3 protein: CASSQGRALLSTDTQYF. Written as DNA, the CDR3 is TGCGCCAGCAGCCAAGGAAGGGCACTCCTGAGCACAGATACGCAGTATTTT.

This clonotype appeared a few times. This chain connects TRBV9 to TRBJ1-1, with D possibly being TRBD1 (5 bases). Trimming stripped 0 bases from V and 3 bases from J, with 12 bases between. CDR1 and CDR2 (germline): SGDLS, YYNGEE. The CDR3 has 15 amino acids. The CDR3 loop is CASSVGGRGDTEAFF. The CDR3 bases are TGTGCCAGCAGCGTAGGCGGCCGGGGGGACACTGAAGCTTTCTTT.

This sequence joins TRBV5-1 and TRBJ2-1; either TRBD1 or TRBD2 may fit D (5 bases each). CDR3 length: 15 amino acids. Germline CDR1 reads SGHRS; CDR2 reads YFSETQ. Trimming took 3 bases from V and 8 from J, leaving 18 bases between them. The CDR3 DNA is TGCGCCAGCAGCTGGGACCGGACTTCTTTCGATGAGCAGTTCTTC. Encoded protein: CASSWDRTSFDEQFF.